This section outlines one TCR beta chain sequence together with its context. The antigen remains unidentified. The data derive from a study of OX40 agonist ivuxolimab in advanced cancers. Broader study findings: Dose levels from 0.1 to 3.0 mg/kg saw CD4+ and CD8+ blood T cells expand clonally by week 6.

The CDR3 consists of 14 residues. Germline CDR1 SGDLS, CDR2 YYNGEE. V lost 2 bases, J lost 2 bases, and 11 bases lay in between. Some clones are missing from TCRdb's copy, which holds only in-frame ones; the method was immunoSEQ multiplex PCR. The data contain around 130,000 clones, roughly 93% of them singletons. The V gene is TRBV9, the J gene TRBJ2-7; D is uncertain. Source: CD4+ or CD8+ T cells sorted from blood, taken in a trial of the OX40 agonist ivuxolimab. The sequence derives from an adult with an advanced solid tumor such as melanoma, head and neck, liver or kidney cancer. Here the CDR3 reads CASSVREDPYEQYF. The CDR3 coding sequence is TGTGCCAGCAGCGTCCGAGAGGATCCCTACGAGCAGTACTTC.